These 7 T cell receptor beta chains were all obtained from the same sample, sequenced in a study of vaccination effects on CD4 cells after COVID-19. No antigen is known for these receptors. Clones were sequenced by immunoSEQ multiplex PCR, and TCRdb holds only the in-frame ones, with some missing. The table has 30,000 to 35,000 clones, 65% to 75% seen once. Viral peptide pool expansion of antigen-specific CD4+ T cells preceded sequencing in the ViraFEST assay. Subsequent to a culture period of roughly 11 days, CD4+ T cells were isolated. PCR-confirmed SARS-CoV-2 infection occurred in the person between March and December 2020. The specimen comprised CD4+ T cells from PBMCs cultured with a peptide pool, sampled before COVID-19 vaccination. The receptors were gathered from a human donor who had a prior SARS-CoV-2 infection.

This clone was seen just once. This sequence joins TRBV5-4 and TRBJ1-1, with a tentative D call TRBD1 (5 bases). The CDR3 totals 17 residues. The germline CDR1 and CDR2 sequences are SGHNT and YYREEE (reference sequence). Trimming took off 2 bases at V and 2 bases at J, with 19 bases between the two ends. The CDR3 region is CASSFSFARGSNTEAFF. CDR3 DNA: TGTGCCAGCAGCTTTTCTTTCGCGAGGGGCTCCAACACTGAAGCTTTCTTT. Together with reference TRBV5-4 and TRBJ1-1, the CDR3 gives the full variable domain: ETGVTQSPTHLIKTRGQQVTLRCSSQSGHNTVSWYQQALGQGPQFIFQYYREEENGRGNFPPRFSGLQFPNYSSELNVNALELDDSALYLCASSFSFARGSNTEAFFGQGTRLTVV.

The genes are TRBV27 and TRBJ1-6, with D hard to call. The germline V gene encodes CDR1 MNHEY and CDR2 SMNVEV (reference sequence). CDR3 length: 14 amino acids. The V end lost 5 bases, the J end lost 5 bases, and 10 bases lay between the germline ends. CDR3: CASSILANNSPLHF. CDR3 coding DNA: TGTGCCAGCAGTATCCTGGCGAATAATTCACCCCTCCACTTT.

The gene calls are TRBV19 and TRBJ2-3; D possibly corresponds to TRBD2 (6 bases). The CDR3 spans 14 residues. Germline V CDR1 and CDR2: LNHDA, SQIVND (reference sequence). V was pared by 6 bases and J by 1 base, with 11 bases between. CDR3 DNA sequence: TGTGCCAGTAGCCCCGGGGGACGCACAGATACGCAGTATTTT. Its translation: CASSPGGRTDTQYF. The variable domain in full, completed from reference TRBV19 and TRBJ2-3, reads DGGITQSPKYLFRKEGQNVTLSCEQNLNHDAMYWYRQDPGQGLRLIYYSQIVNDFQKGDIAEGYSVSREKKESFPLTVTSAQKNPTAFYLCASSPGGRTDTQYFGPGTRLTVL.

The rearrangement uses TRBV3-1 (or the pseudogene TRBV3-2) and TRBJ2-3; D gene ambiguous. The V end lost 4 bases, the J end lost 3 bases, and 5 bases lay between the germline ends. The V gene's germline CDR1 is LGHDT and CDR2 YNNKEL (reference sequence). This CDR3 has 12 residues. CDR3 loop: CASSPRTDTQYF. CDR3 nucleotide sequence: TGTGCCAGCAGCCCAAGGACAGATACGCAGTATTTT.

The V call is TRBV7-2, the J call TRBJ2-5, with D possibly TRBD2 on 5 matching bases. Germline V gene lookup returns CDR1 SGHTA and CDR2 FQGNSA. This CDR3 has 15 amino acids. Trimming cost V 1 base and J 2 bases, with 11 bases left between them. The CDR3 loop reads CASSLVANLQETQYF. The CDR3 DNA reads TGTGCCAGCAGCTTAGTAGCGAACCTACAAGAGACCCAGTACTTC.

The J gene is TRBJ1-2, the V gene TRBV5-6, with D maybe TRBD1 (5 bases). Trimming removed 4 bases from V and 5 bases from J, with 15 bases in between. In germline, CDR1 is SGHDT, CDR2 YYEEEE. CDR3 length: 14 amino acids. The CDR3 reads CASSPGTDDYGYTF. In nucleotides, the CDR3 is TGTGCCAGCAGCCCCGGGACGGATGATTATGGCTACACCTTC.

The J gene is TRBJ2-6, the V gene TRBV7-3, with a tentative D call TRBD1 (5 bases). Germline CDR1 SGHTA, CDR2 FQGTGA. The CDR3 length is 15 residues. V lost 8 bases to trimming and J lost 0 bases, with 11 bases between them. CDR3 amino acids: CASGPDSSGANVLTF. CDR3 bases: TGTGCCAGCGGTCCTGACAGCTCTGGGGCCAACGTCCTGACTTTC.